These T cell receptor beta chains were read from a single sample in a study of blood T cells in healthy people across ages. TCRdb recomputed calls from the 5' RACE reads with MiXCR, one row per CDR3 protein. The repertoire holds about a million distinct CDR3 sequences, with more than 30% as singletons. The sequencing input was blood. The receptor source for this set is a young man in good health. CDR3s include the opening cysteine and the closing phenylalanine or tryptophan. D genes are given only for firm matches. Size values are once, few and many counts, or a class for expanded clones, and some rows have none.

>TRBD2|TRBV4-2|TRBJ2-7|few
TGTGCCAGCAGCCAACTAGGGACTAGCTTGTACGAGCAGTACTTC
CASSQLGTSLYEQYF
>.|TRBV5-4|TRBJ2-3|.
TGTGCCAGCAGCCCCGTAGAACGCACAGATACGCAGTATTTT
CASSPVERTDTQYF
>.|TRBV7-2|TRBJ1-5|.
TGTGCCAGCAGCTTAGCGTCGTATAGGGACGGCCAGCCCCAGCATTTT
CASSLASYRDGQPQHF
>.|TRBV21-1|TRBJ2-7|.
TGTGCCAGCAGCAACGGGATCAAAGGAGCCTACGAGCAGTACTTC
CASSNGIKGAYEQYF
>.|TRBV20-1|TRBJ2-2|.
TGCAGTGCTGCCACACTGGACACAGCGAACACCGGGGAGCTGTTTTTT
CSAATLDTANTGELFF
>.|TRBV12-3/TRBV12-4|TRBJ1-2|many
TGTGCCAGCAGTTTGGGGGGGGTTGGGTATGGCTACACCTTC
CASSLGGVGYGYTF
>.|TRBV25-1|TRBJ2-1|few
TGTGCCAGCAGTGAACGGGTTCTGGGGGAGCAGTTCTTC
CASSERVLGEQFF
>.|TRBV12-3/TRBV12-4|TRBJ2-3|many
TGTGCCAGCAGTCTCTCCGTGGGGGCAGATACGCAGTATTTT
CASSLSVGADTQYF
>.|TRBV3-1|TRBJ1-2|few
TGTGCCAGCAGCCAAGATCCCCCAGGTCTAGGACATGGGGAGGACTATGGCTACACCTTC
CASSQDPPGLGHGEDYGYTF
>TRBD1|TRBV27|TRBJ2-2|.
TGTGCCAGCAGTTTAGCGGGACAGGCGAACACCGGGGAGCTGTTTTTT
CASSLAGQANTGELFF
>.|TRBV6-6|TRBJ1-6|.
TGTGCCAGCAGGGGCGACAGAAAAAGCTCCTATAATTCACCCCTCCACTTT
CASRGDRKSSYNSPLHF
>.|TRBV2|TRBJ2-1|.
TGTGCCAGCCGTCAAAGACTAGCAACACAGGGTGAGCAGTTCTTC
CASRQRLATQGEQFF
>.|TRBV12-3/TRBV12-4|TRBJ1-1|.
TGTGCCAGCCAAATTTACCAAACGACTGAAGCTTTCTTT
CASQIYQTTEAFF
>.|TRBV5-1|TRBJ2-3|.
TGCGCCAGCATCCGGGACCCCCAGCGAACAGATACGCAGTATTTT
CASIRDPQRTDTQYF
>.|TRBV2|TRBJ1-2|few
TGTGCCAGCAGTGAACAGGGGCGCAACTATGGCTACACCTTC
CASSEQGRNYGYTF
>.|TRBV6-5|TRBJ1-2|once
TGTGCCAGCAGTGACTTACGTAGTGGGCATGGCTACACCTTC
CASSDLRSGHGYTF
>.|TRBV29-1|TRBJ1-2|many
TGCAGCGTTGAAACAGGGTACTATGGCTACACCTTC
CSVETGYYGYTF
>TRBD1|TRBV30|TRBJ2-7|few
TGTGCCGGTCAAACAGGGGTCCCCTACGAGCAGTACTTC
CAGQTGVPYEQYF
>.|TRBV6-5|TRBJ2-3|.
TGTGCCAGCAGGCGACAGAGATCTAGCACAGATACGCAGTATTTT
CASRRQRSSTDTQYF
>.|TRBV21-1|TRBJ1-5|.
TGTGCCAGCAGCAAAGCGCATGGCAGTCAGCCCCAGCATTTT
CASSKAHGSQPQHF
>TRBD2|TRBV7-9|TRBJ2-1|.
TGTGCCAGCAGCTTCGGGACTAGTGATGAGCAGTTCTTC
CASSFGTSDEQFF
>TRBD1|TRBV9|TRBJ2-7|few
TGTGCCAGCAGCGAAACAGGGGACCCCTACGAGCAGTACTTC
CASSETGDPYEQYF
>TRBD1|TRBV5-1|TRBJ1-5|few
TGCGCCAGCAGCACCACAGGGGACAGGGGCCAGCCCCAGCATTTT
CASSTTGDRGQPQHF